The TCR beta chain described here comes from a study of blood T cell repertoires in COVID-19. With V trimmed by 5 bases and J by 5 bases, 10 bases remained unmatched. The CDR3 runs to 16 residues. CDR1 and CDR2 from the germline V gene are SEHNR and FQNEAQ (reference sequence). Clones were read by immunoSEQ multiplex PCR, and TCRdb kept only the in-frame ones, dropping some. This sample has about 270,000 clones, with around 85% found just once. The material sequenced was peripheral blood. The chain links TRBV7-9 to TRBJ1-4; 8 bases align to TRBD1. This clonotype originated in a human donor with COVID-19, enrolled during active disease. The donor label of this sample is uncertain. CDR3 DNA sequence: TGTGCCAGCAGCGGTCGGGACAGGATATTGAATGAAAAACTGTTTTTT. This codes for CASSGRDRILNEKLFF.